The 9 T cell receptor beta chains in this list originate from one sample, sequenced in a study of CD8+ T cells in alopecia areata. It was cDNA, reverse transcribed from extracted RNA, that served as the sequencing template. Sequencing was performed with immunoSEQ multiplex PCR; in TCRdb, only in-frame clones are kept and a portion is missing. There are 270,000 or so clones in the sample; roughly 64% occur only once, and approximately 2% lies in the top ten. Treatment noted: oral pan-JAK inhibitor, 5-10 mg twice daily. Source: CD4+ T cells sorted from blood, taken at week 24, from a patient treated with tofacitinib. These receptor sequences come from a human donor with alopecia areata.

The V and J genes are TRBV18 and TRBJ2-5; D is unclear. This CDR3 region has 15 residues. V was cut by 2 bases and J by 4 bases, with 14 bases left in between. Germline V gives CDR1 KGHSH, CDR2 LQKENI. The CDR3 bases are TGTGCCAGCTCACCAACGGCAGGCCCACGAGAGACCCAGTACTTC. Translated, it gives CASSPTAGPRETQYF.

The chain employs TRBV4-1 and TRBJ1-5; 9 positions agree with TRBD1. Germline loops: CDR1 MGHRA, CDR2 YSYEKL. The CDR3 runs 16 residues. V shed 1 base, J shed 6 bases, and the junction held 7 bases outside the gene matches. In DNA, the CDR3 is TGCGCCAGCAGCCAAGGGGGACAGGGCATGGTTCAGCCCCAGCATTTT. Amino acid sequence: CASSQGGQGMVQPQHF.

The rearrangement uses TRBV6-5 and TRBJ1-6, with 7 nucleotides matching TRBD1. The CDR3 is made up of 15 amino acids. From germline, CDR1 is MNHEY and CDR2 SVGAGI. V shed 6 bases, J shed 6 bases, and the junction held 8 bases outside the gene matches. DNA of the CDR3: TGTGCCAGCAGCCGACAGGGAAAGGGTAATTCACCCCTCCACTTT. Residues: CASSRQGKGNSPLHF.

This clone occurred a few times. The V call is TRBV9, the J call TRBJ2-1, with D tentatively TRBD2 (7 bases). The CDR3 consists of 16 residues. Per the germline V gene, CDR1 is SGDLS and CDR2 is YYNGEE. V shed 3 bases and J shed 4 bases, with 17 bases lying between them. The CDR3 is CASSARGAGAYNEQFF. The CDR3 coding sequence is TGTGCCAGCAGCGCCCGGGGGGCAGGGGCTTACAATGAGCAGTTCTTC.

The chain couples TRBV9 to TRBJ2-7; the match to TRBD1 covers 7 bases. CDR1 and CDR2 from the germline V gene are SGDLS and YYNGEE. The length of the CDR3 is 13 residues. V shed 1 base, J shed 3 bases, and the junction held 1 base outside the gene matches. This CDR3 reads CASSVTGDYEQYF. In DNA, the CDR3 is TGTGCCAGCAGCGTAACAGGGGACTACGAGCAGTACTTC.

CDR3 sequence reads: CSVGLRLIETQYF. In nucleotides, the CDR3 is TGCAGCGTGGGCTTAAGGTTGATAGAGACCCAGTACTTC. The chain uses TRBV29-1 and TRBJ2-5; D remains unclear. Germline values: CDR1 SQVTM, CDR2 ANQGSEA. The CDR3 loop spans 13 amino acids. Trimming took off 6 bases at V and 4 bases at J, with 15 bases between the two ends.

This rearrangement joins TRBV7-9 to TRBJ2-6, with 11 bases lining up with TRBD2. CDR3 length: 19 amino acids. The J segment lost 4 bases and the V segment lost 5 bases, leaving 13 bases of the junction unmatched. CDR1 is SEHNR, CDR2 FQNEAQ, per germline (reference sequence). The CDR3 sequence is CASSPSRTSGGSGANVLTF. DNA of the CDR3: TGTGCCAGCAGCCCGAGTCGTACTAGCGGGGGTTCCGGGGCCAACGTCCTGACTTTC. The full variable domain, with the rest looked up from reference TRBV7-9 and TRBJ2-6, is DTGVSQNPRHKITKRGQNVTFRCDPISEHNRLYWYRQTLGQGPEFLTYFQNEAQLEKSRLLSDRFSAERPKGSFSTLEIQRTEQGDSAMYLCASSPSRTSGGSGANVLTFGAGSRLTVL.

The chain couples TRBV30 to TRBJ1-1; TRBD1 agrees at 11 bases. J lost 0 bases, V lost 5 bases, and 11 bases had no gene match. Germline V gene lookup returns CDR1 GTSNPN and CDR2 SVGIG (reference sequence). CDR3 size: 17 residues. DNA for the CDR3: TGTGCCTGGGACGGGACAGGGGGTCGTCGGGTGAACACTGAAGCTTTCTTT. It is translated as CAWDGTGGRRVNTEAFF.

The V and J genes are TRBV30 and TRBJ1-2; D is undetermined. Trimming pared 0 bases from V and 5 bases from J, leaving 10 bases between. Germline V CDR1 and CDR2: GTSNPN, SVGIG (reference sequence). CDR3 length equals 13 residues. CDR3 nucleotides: TGTGCCTGGAGTGTATTGCGGCAGTATGGCTACACCTTC. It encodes CAWSVLRQYGYTF.